This T cell receptor (beta chain) was documented in a study of blood T cells in healthy people across ages. Germline assignment: CDR1 SNHLY and CDR2 FYNNEI. V lost 4 bases, J lost 2 bases, and 9 bases lay in between. The CDR3 covers 14 residues. Sample-barcoded 5' priming and a J-beta primer mix drove a second PCR of about 6 to 12 cycles. TCRdb reprocessed the 5' RACE reads with MiXCR, giving one entry per CDR3 protein. The sample gives hundreds of thousands of distinct CDR3 sequences, approximately 59% of which show up once; approximately 37% is in the top ten. The chain links TRBV2 to TRBJ2-1; D might be TRBD1 or TRBD2, each matching 5 bases. This clonotype originated in a man aged 60-69 years in good health. What was sequenced was blood. The CDR3 DNA reads TGTGCCAGCAGTGTTGGGGACGCCTACAATGAGCAGTTCTTC. This codes for CASSVGDAYNEQFF.